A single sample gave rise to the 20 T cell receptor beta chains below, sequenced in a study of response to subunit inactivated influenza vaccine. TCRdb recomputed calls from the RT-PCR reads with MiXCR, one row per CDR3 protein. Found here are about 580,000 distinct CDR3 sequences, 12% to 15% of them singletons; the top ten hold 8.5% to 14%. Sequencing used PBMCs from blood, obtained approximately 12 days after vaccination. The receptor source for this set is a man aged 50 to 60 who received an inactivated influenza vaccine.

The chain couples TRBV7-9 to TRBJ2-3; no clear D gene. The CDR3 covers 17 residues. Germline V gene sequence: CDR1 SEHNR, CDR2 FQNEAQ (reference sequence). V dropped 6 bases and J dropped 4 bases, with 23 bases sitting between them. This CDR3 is CASRADEFNPSADTQYF. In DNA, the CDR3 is TGTGCCAGCAGGGCGGACGAGTTTAACCCGAGCGCAGATACGCAGTATTTT.

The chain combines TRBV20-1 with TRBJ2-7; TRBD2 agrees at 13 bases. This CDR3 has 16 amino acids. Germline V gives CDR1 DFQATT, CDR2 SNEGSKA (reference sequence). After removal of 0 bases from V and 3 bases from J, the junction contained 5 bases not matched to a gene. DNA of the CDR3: TGCAGTGCTAGAGACGACAGGACTAGCGGGGGCTACGAGCAGTACTTC. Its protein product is CSARDDRTSGGYEQYF.

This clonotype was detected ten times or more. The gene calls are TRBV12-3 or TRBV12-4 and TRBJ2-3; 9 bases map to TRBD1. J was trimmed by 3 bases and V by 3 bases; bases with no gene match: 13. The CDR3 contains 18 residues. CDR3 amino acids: CASSFSIQTGGVTDTQYF. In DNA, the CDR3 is TGTGCCAGCAGTTTCTCCATCCAGACAGGGGGAGTGACAGATACGCAGTATTTT.

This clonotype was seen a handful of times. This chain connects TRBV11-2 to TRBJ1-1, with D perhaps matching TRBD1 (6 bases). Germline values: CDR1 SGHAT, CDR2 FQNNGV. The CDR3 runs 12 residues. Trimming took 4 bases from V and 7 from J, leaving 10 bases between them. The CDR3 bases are TGTGCCAGCAGCTGGGAGACAGGTGAAGCTTTCTTT. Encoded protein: CASSWETGEAFF.

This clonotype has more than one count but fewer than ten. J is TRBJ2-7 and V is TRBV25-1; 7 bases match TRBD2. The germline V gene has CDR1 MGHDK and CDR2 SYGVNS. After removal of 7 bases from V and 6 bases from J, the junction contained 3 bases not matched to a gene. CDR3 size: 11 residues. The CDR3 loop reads CASNSGREQYF. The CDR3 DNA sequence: TGTGCCAGCAATAGCGGGCGCGAGCAGTACTTC.

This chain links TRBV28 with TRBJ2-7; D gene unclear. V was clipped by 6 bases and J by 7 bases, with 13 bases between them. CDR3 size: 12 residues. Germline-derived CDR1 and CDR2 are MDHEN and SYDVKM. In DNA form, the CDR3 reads TGTGCCAGCAGCCCCGGGCCGTGGGAGCAGTACTTC. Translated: CASSPGPWEQYF.

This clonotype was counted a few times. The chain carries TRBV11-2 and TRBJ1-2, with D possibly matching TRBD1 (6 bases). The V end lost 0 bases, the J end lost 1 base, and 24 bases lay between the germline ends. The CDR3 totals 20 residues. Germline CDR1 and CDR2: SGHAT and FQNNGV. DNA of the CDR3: TGTGCCAGCAGCTTAGAAGGGGCTGGACAGAACGCTATCAGTAACTATGGCTACACCTTC. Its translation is CASSLEGAGQNAISNYGYTF. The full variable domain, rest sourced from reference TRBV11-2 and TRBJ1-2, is EAGVAQSPRYKIIEKRQSVAFWCNPISGHATLYWYQQILGQGPKLLIQFQNNGVVDDSQLPKDRFSAERLKGVDSTLKIQPAKLEDSAVYLCASSLEGAGQNAISNYGYTFGSGTRLTVV.

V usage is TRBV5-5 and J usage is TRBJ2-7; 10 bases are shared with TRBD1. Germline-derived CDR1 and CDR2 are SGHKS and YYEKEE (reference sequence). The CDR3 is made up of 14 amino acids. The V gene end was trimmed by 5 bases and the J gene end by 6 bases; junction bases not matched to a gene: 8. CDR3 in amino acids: CASRMTGGYLEQYF. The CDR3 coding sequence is TGTGCCAGCAGGATGACAGGGGGCTATCTCGAGCAGTACTTC.

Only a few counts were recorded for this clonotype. The CDR3 region is CASSRGQQTEAFF. The CDR3, as DNA: TGTGCCAGCAGCCGTGGACAGCAGACTGAAGCTTTCTTT. The chain joins TRBV7-2 to TRBJ1-1; TRBD1 is a possible D gene (6 bases). V was clipped by 5 bases and J by 5 bases, with 12 bases between them. The germline V gene has CDR1 SGHTA and CDR2 FQGNSA. The CDR3 extends over 13 amino acids.

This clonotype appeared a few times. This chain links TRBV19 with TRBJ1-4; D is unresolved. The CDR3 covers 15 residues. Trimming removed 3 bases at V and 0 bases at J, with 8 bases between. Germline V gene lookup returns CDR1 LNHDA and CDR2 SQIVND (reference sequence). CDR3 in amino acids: CASSIYGSTNEKLFF. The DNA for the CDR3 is TGTGCCAGTAGTATCTACGGTTCAACTAATGAAAAACTGTTTTTT.

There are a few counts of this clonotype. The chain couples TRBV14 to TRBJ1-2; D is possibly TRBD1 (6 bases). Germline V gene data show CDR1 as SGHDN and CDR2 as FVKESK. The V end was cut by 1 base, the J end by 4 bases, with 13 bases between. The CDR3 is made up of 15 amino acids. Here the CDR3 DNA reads TGTGCCAGCAGCCAAGTACAGGGCCGGAGCTATGGCTACACCTTC. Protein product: CASSQVQGRSYGYTF.

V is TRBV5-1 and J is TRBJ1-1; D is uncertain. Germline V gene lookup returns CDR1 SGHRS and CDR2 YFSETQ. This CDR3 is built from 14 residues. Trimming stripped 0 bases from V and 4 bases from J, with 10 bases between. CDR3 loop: CASSLELVGTEAFF. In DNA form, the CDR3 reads TGCGCCAGCAGCTTGGAGTTGGTTGGCACTGAAGCTTTCTTT. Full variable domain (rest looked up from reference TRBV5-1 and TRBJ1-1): KAGVTQTPRYLIKTRGQQVTLSCSPISGHRSVSWYQQTPGQGLQFLFEYFSETQRNKGNFPGRFSGRQFSNSRSEMNVSTLELGDSALYLCASSLELVGTEAFFGQGTRLTVV.

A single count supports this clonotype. DNA of the CDR3: TGTGCCAGCAGCATACAGCGGGCCAGGGCCCTTAATGAGCAGTTCTTC. It specifies CASSIQRARALNEQFF. This chain joins TRBV28 and TRBJ2-1; D may be TRBD2 (6 bases). The length of the CDR3 is 16 residues. Germline CDR1 and CDR2: MDHEN and SYDVKM. Trimming removed 6 bases from V and 7 bases from J, with 22 bases in between. Combining the CDR3 with reference TRBV28 and TRBJ2-1 gives the whole variable domain DVKVTQSSRYLVKRTGEKVFLECVQDMDHENMFWYRQDPGLGLRLIYFSYDVKMKEKGDIPEGYSVSREKKERFSLILESASTNQTSMYLCASSIQRARALNEQFFGPGTRLTVL.

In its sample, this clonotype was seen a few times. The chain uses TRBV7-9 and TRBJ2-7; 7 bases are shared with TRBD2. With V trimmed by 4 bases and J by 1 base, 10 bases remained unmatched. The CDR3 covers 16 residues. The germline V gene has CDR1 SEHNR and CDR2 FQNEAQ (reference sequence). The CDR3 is CASSWTTSVMSYEQYF. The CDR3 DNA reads TGTGCCAGCAGCTGGACAACTAGCGTTATGTCCTACGAGCAGTACTTC.

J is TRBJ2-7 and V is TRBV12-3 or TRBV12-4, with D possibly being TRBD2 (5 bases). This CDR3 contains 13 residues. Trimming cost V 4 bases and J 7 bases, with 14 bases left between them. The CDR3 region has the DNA TGTGCCAGCAGTTCTAGCAATTTGGGGGAGCAGTACTTC. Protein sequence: CASSSSNLGEQYF.

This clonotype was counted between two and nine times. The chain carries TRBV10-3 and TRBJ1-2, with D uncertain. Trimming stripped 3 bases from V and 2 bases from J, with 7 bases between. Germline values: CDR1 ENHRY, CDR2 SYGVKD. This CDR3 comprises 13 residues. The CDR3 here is CAISDEGNYGYTF. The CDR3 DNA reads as TGTGCCATCAGTGATGAGGGAAACTATGGCTACACCTTC.

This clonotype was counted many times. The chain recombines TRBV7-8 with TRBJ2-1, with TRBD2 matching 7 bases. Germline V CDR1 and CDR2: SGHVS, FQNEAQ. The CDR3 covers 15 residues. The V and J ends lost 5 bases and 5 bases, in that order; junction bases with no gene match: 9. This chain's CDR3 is CASSQGLDRNNEQFF. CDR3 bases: TGTGCCAGCAGCCAAGGACTAGACCGAAACAATGAGCAGTTCTTC.

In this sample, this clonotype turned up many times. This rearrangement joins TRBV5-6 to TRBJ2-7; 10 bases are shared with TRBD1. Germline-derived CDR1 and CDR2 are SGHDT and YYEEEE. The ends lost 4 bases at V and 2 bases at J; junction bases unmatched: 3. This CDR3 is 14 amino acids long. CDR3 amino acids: CASSIGQGAYEQYF. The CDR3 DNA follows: TGTGCCAGCAGCATTGGACAGGGGGCCTACGAGCAGTACTTC.

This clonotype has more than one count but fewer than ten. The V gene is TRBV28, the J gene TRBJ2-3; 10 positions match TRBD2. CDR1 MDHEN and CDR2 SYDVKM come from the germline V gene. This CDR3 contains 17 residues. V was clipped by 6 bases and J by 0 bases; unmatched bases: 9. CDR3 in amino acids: CASSGRLAGDSTDTQYF. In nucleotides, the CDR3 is TGTGCCAGCAGCGGACGGCTAGCGGGGGATAGCACAGATACGCAGTATTTT.

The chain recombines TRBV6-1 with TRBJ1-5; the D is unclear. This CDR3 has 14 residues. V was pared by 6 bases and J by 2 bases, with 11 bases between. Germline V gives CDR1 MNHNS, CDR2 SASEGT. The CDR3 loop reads CASRRVLGNQPQHF. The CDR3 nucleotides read TGTGCCAGCAGGCGTGTTTTGGGCAATCAGCCCCAGCATTTT.